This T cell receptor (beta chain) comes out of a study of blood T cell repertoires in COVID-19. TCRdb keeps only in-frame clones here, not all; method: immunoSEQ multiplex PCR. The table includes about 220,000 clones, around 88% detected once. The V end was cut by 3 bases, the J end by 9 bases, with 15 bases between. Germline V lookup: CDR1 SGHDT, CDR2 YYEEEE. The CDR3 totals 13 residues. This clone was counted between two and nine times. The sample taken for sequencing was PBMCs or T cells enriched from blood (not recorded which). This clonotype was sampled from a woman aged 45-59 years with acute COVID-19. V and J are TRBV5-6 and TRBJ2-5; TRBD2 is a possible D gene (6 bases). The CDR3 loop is CASSSGRPGAQYF. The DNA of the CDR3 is TGTGCCAGCAGCTCGGGACGGCCGGGGGCCCAGTACTTC.